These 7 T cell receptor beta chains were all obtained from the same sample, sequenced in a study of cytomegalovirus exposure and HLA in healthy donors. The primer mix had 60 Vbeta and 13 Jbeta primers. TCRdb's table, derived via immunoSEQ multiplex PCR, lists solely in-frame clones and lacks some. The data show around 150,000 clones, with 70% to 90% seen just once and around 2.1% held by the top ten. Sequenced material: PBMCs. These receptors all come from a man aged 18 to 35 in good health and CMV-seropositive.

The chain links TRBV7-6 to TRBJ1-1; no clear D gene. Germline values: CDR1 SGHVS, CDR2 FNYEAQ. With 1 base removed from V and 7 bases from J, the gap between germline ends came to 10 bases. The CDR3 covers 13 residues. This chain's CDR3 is CASSLGAEGEAFF. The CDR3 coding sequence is TGTGCCAGCAGCTTAGGGGCCGAGGGTGAAGCTTTCTTT.

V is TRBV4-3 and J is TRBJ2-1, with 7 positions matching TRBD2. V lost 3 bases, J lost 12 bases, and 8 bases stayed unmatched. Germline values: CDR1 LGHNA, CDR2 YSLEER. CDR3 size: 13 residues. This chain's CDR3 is CASSQGGASGQFF. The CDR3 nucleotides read TGCGCCAGCAGCCAGGGAGGGGCATCGGGGCAGTTCTTC.

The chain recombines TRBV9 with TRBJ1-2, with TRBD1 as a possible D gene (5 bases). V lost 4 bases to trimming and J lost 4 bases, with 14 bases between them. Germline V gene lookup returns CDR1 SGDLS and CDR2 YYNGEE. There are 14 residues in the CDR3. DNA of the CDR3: TGTGCCAGCAGCTCAGGTGGGGCCCCCTATGGCTACACCTTC. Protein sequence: CASSSGGAPYGYTF.

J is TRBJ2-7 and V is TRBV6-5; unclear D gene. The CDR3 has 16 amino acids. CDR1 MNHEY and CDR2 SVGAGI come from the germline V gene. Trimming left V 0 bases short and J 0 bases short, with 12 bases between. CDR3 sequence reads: CASSYSNSKNSYEQYF. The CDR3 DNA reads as TGTGCCAGCAGTTACTCGAATAGCAAGAACTCCTACGAGCAGTACTTC.

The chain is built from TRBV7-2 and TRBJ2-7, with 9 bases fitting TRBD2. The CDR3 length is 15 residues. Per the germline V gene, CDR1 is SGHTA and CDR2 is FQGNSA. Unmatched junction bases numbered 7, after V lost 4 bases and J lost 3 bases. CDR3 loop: CASSSSLAGSYEQYF. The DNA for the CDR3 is TGTGCCAGCAGCTCCAGCCTAGCGGGAAGCTACGAGCAGTACTTC.

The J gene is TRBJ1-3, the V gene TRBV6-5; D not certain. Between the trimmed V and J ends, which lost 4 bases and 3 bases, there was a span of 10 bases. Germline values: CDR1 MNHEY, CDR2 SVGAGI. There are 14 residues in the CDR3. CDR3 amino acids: CASSSPADGNTIYF. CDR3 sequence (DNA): TGTGCCAGCAGTTCCCCGGCGGATGGAAACACCATATATTTT.

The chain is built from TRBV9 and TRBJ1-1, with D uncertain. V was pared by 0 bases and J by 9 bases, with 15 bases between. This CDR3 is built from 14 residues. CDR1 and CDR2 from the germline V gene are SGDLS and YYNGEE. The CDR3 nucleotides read TGTGCCAGCAGCGTAGCCCCCGAGGATCGGCAAGCTTTCTTT. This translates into CASSVAPEDRQAFF.